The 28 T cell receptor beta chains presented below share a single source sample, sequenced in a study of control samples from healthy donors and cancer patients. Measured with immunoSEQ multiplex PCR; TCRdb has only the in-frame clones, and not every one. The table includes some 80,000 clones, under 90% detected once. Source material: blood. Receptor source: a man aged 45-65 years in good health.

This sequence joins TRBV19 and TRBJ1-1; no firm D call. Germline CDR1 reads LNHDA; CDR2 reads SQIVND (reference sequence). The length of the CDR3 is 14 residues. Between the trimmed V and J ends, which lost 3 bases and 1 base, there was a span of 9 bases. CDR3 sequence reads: CASSMKPSNTEAFF. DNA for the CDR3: TGTGCCAGTAGTATGAAGCCTTCGAACACTGAAGCTTTCTTT.

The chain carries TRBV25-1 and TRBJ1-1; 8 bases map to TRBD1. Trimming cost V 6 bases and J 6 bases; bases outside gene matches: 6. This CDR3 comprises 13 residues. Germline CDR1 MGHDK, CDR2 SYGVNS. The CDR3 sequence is CASRFGTGPEAFF. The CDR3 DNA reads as TGTGCCAGCAGGTTCGGGACAGGCCCTGAAGCTTTCTTT.

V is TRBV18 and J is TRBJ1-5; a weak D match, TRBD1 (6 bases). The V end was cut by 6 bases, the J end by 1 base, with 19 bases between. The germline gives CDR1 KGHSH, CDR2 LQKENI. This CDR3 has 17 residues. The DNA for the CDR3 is TGTGCCAGCTCCTTTGGCCCCGGGGGGCGAAGCAATCAGCCCCAGCATTTT. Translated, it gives CASSFGPGGRSNQPQHF. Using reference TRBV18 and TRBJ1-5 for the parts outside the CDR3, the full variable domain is NAGVMQNPRHLVRRRGQEARLRCSPMKGHSHVYWYRQLPEEGLKFMVYLQKENIIDESGMPKERFSAEFPKEGPSILRIQQVVRGDSAAYFCASSFGPGGRSNQPQHFGDGTRLSIL.

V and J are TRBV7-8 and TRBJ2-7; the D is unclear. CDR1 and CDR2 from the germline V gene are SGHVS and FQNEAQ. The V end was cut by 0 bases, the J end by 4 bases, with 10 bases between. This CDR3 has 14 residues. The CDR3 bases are TGTGCCAGCAGCTTAGCTGGTGGGAATTACGAGCAGTACTTC. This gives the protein CASSLAGGNYEQYF.

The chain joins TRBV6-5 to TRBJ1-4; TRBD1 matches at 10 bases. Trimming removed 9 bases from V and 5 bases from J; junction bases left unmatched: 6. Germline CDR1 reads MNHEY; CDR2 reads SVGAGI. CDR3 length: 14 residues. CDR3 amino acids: CASRPDRGNEKLFF. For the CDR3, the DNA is TGTGCCAGTCGTCCGGACAGGGGGAATGAAAAACTGTTTTTT.

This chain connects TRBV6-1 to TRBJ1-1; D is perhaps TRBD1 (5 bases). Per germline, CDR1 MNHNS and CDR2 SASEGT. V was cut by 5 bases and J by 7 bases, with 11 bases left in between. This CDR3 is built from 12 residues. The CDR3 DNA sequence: TGTGCCAGCAGTCCCCACAGGAGTGAAGCTTTCTTT. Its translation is CASSPHRSEAFF.

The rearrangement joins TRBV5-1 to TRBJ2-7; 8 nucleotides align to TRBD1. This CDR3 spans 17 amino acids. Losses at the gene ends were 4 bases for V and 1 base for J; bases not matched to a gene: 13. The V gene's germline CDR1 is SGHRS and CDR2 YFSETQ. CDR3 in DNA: TGCGCCAGCAGCCCCCTCTACAGGGGGGCCCGATCCTACGAGCAGTACTTC. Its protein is CASSPLYRGARSYEQYF.

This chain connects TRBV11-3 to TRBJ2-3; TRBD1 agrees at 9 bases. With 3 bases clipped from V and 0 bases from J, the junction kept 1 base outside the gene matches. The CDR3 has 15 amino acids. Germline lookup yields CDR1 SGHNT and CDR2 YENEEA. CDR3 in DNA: TGTGCCAGCAGCTTTGGACAGGGGAGCACAGATACGCAGTATTTT. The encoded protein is CASSFGQGSTDTQYF.

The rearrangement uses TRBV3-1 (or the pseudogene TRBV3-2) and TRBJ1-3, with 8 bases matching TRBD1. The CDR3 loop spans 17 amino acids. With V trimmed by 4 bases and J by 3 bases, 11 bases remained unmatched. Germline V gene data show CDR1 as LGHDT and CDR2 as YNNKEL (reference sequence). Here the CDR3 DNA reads TGTGCCAGCAGCCTCGGCGGGCAGGGGGCGCTTGGAAACACCATATATTTT. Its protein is CASSLGGQGALGNTIYF.

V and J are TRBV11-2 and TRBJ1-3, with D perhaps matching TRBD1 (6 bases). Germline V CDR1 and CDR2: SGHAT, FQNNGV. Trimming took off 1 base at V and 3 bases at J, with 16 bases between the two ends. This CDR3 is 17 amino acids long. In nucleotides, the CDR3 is TGTGCCAGCAGCTTAGGGCCTCGGGGGCTCGTTGGAAACACCATATATTTT. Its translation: CASSLGPRGLVGNTIYF.

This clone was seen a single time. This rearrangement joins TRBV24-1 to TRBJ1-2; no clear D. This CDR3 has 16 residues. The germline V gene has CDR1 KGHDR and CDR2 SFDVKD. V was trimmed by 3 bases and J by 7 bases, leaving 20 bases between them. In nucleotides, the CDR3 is TGTGCCACCAGTGATCAGTCCTCGATCGCTATTAGTGGCTACACCTTC. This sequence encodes CATSDQSSIAISGYTF.

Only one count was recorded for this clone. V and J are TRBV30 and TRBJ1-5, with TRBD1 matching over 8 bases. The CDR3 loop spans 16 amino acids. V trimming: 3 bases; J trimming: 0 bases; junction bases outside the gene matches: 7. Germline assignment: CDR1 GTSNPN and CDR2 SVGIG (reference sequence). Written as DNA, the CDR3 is TGTGCCTGGAGACCCCCGACAGGGGATAGCAATCAGCCCCAGCATTTT. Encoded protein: CAWRPPTGDSNQPQHF.

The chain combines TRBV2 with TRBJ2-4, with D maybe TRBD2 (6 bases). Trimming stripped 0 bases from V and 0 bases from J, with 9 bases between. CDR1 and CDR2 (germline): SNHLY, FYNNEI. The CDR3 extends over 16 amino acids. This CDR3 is CASSEASGGAKNIQYF. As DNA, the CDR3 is TGTGCCAGCAGTGAAGCATCCGGGGGAGCCAAAAACATTCAGTACTTC. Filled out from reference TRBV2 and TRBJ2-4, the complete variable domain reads EPEVTQTPSHQVTQMGQEVILRCVPISNHLYFYWYRQILGQKVEFLVSFYNNEISEKSEIFDDQFSVERPDGSNFTLKIRSTKLEDSAMYFCASSEASGGAKNIQYFGAGTRLSVL.

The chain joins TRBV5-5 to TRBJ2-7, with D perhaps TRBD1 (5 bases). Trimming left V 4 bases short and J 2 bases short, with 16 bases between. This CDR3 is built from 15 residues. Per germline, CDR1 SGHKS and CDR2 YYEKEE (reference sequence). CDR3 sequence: CASSIYSTVTYEQYF. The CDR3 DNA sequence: TGTGCCAGCAGCATATACTCGACAGTTACCTACGAGCAGTACTTC.

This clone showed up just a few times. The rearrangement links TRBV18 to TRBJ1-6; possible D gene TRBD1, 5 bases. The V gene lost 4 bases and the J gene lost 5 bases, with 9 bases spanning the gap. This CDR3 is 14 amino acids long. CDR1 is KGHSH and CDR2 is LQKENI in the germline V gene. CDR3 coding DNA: TGTGCCAGCTCACGTGACAGAGATAATTCACCCCTCCACTTT. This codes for CASSRDRDNSPLHF.

The chain's CDR3 is CASSLGGAGGTEAFF. In nucleotides, the CDR3 is TGTGCCAGCAGCCTAGGGGGGGCTGGGGGCACTGAAGCTTTCTTT. The chain couples TRBV28 to TRBJ1-1, with D possibly matching TRBD1 (6 bases). V dropped 6 bases and J dropped 4 bases, with 18 bases sitting between them. Per the germline V gene, CDR1 is MDHEN and CDR2 is SYDVKM. CDR3 size: 15 residues.

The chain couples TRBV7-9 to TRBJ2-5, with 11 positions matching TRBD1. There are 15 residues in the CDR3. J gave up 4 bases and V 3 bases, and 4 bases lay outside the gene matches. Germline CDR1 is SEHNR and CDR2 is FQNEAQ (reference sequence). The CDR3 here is CASSFGQGAGETQYF. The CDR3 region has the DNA TGTGCCAGCAGCTTCGGACAGGGGGCGGGAGAGACCCAGTACTTC.

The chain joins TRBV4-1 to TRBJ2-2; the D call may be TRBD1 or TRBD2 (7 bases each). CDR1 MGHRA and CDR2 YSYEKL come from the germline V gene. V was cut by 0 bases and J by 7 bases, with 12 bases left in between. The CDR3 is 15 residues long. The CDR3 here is CASSQDGRGGGELFF. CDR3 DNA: TGCGCCAGCAGCCAAGATGGCAGGGGGGGCGGGGAGCTGTTTTTT.

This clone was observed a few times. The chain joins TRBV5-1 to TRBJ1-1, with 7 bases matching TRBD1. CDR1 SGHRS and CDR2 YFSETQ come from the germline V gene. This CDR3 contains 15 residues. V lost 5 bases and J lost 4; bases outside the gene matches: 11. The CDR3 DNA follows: TGCGCCAGCAGTCGGAGACAGGGCGAAAGCACTGAAGCTTTCTTT. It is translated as CASSRRQGESTEAFF.

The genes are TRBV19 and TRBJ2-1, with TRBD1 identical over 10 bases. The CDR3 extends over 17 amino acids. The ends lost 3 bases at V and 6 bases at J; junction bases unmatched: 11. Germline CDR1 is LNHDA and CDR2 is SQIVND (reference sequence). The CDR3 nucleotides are TGTGCCAGTAGTATTAGGTTCGGACAGGGGGTGGTCAATGAGCAGTTCTTC. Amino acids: CASSIRFGQGVVNEQFF.

The CDR3, as DNA: TGTGCCAGCAGTTTAGCTGGGACCACTGAAGCTTTCTTT. Protein product: CASSLAGTTEAFF. This chain links TRBV12-3 or TRBV12-4 with TRBJ1-1, with a tentative D call TRBD1 (5 bases). V was clipped by 0 bases and J by 4 bases, with 6 bases between them. The length of the CDR3 is 13 residues.

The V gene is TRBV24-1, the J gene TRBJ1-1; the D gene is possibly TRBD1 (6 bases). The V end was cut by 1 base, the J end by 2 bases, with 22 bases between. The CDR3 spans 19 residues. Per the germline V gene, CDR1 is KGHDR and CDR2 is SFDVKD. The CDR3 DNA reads TGTGCCACCAGTGATTTATTTGGGGAACAGGGTCAGAAAAACACTGAAGCTTTCTTT. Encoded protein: CATSDLFGEQGQKNTEAFF.

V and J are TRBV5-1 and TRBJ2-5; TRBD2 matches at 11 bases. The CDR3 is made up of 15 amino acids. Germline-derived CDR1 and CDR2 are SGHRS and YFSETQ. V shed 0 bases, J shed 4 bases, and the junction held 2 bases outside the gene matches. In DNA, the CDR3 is TGCGCCAGCAGCTTGGGAGGACTAGCGGGAGAGACCCAGTACTTC. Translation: CASSLGGLAGETQYF.

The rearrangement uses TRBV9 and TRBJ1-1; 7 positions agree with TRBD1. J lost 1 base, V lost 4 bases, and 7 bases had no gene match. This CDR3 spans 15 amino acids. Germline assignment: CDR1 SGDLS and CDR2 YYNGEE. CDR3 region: CASSRLQGGNTEAFF. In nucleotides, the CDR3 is TGTGCCAGCAGCCGACTCCAGGGGGGGAACACTGAAGCTTTCTTT.

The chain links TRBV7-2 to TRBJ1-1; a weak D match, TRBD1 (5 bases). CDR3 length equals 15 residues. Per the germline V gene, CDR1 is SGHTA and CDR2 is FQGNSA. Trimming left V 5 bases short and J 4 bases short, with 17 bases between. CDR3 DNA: TGTGCCAGCAGCCCCTTGGCGGGGGTTGGCACTGAAGCTTTCTTT. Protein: CASSPLAGVGTEAFF.

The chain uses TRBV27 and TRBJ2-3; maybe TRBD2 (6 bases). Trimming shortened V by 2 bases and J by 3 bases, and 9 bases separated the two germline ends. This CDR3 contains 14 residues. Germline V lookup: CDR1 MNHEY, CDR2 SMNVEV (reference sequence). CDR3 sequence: CASSLPSGTDTQYF. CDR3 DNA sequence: TGTGCCAGCAGTTTACCGAGCGGGACAGATACGCAGTATTTT.

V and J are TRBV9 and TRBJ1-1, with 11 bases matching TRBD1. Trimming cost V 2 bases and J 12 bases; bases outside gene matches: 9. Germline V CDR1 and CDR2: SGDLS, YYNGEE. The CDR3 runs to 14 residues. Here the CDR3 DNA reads TGTGCCAGCAGCGTCGGCCCGGGACAGGGGGAGACTTTCTTT. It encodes CASSVGPGQGETFF.

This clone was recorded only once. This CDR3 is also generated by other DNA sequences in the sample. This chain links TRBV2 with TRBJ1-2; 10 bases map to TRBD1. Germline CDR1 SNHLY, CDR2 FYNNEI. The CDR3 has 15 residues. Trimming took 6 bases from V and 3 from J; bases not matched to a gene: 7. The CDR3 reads CASSGGQGIYYGYTF. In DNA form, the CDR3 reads TGTGCCAGCAGCGGGGGACAGGGGATTTACTATGGCTACACCTTC.